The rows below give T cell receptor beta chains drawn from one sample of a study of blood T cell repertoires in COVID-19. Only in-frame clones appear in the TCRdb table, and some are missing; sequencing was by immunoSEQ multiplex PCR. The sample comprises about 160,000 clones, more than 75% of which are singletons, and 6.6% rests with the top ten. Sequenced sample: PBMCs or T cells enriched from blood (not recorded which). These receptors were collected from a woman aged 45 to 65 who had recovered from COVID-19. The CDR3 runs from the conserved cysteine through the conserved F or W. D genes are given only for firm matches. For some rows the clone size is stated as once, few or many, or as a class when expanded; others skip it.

cdr3_aa: CASSLVSGVTGELFF
cdr3_nt: TGTGCCAGCAGCTTAGTTAGCGGGGTCACCGGGGAGCTGTTTTTT
clone_size: -
j_call: TRBJ2-2
v_call: TRBV7-8
d_call: TRBD2

cdr3_aa: CASSLGGGQGVYQPQHF
cdr3_nt: TGTGCCAGCAGCTTAGGTGGGGGACAGGGTGTTTATCAGCCCCAGCATTTT
clone_size: -
j_call: TRBJ1-5
v_call: TRBV7-2
d_call: TRBD1

cdr3_aa: CATSNPQVRVGYTF
cdr3_nt: TGTGCCACCAGCAACCCGCAGGTCCGCGTTGGCTACACCTTC
clone_size: -
j_call: TRBJ1-2
v_call: TRBV15
d_call: -

cdr3_aa: CASSLLGPSGSNQPQHF
cdr3_nt: TGTGCCAGCAGCTTGTTAGGACCAAGCGGTAGCAATCAGCCCCAGCATTTT
clone_size: -
j_call: TRBJ1-5
v_call: TRBV5-6
d_call: -

cdr3_aa: CASSLGLGAKNIQYF
cdr3_nt: TGTGCCAGCAGCTTAGGACTAGGAGCCAAAAACATTCAGTACTTC
clone_size: -
j_call: TRBJ2-4
v_call: TRBV7-2
d_call: -

cdr3_aa: CASSLAGLAGGRCLCPYEQYF
cdr3_nt: TGTGCTAGCAGCTTAGCTGGACTAGCGGGGGGGCGGTGTCTATGTCCCTACGAGCAGTACTTC
clone_size: -
j_call: TRBJ2-7
v_call: TRBV7-7
d_call: TRBD2

cdr3_aa: CASRDRVSGDYEQYF
cdr3_nt: TGTGCCAGCAGGGACCGGGTCAGCGGCGACTACGAGCAGTACTTC
clone_size: -
j_call: TRBJ2-7
v_call: TRBV27
d_call: -

cdr3_aa: CASSISGQVMRGNQPQHF
cdr3_nt: TGTGCCAGTAGTATATCGGGACAGGTGATGAGGGGCAATCAGCCCCAGCATTTT
clone_size: -
j_call: TRBJ1-5
v_call: TRBV19
d_call: TRBD1

cdr3_aa: CASSQDSPSEKLFF
cdr3_nt: TGCGCCAGCAGCCAAGATAGCCCAAGTGAAAAACTGTTTTTT
clone_size: -
j_call: TRBJ1-4
v_call: TRBV4-1
d_call: -

cdr3_aa: CASSVAQGTIYEQYF
cdr3_nt: TGTGCCAGCAGCGTAGCTCAGGGGACAATTTACGAGCAGTACTTC
clone_size: -
j_call: TRBJ2-7
v_call: TRBV9
d_call: -

cdr3_aa: CASSFGTMKGAGELFF
cdr3_nt: TGTGCCAGCAGCTTCGGTACTATGAAGGGGGCCGGGGAGCTGTTTTTT
clone_size: -
j_call: TRBJ2-2
v_call: TRBV5-4
d_call: -

cdr3_aa: CASTAKPGQGAGANVLTF
cdr3_nt: TGTGCCAGCACGGCTAAACCGGGACAGGGGGCCGGGGCCAACGTCCTGACTTTC
clone_size: -
j_call: TRBJ2-6
v_call: TRBV2
d_call: TRBD1

cdr3_aa: CASSSRGLDGYTF
cdr3_nt: TGTGCCAGCAGTTCACGAGGGTTGGATGGCTACACCTTC
clone_size: -
j_call: TRBJ1-2
v_call: TRBV6-6
d_call: -

cdr3_aa: CASSVEGYGYTF
cdr3_nt: TGTGCCAGCAGCGTCGAGGGCTATGGCTACACCTTC
clone_size: once
j_call: TRBJ1-2
v_call: TRBV9
d_call: -

cdr3_aa: CASTLRTDSSSGANVLTF
cdr3_nt: TGCGCCAGCACCCTTAGGACGGACTCCTCCTCTGGGGCCAACGTCCTGACTTTC
clone_size: -
j_call: TRBJ2-6
v_call: TRBV23-1
d_call: -

cdr3_aa: CAVRDRVVSEPQHF
cdr3_nt: TGTGCCGTCCGGGACAGGGTGGTTTCTGAGCCCCAGCATTTT
clone_size: -
j_call: TRBJ1-5
v_call: TRBV19
d_call: TRBD1

cdr3_aa: CASSSGQGSYYEQYF
cdr3_nt: TGCGCCAGCAGTTCCGGACAGGGAAGTTACTACGAGCAGTACTTC
clone_size: -
j_call: TRBJ2-7
v_call: TRBV4-3
d_call: TRBD1

cdr3_aa: CASSSRTGGAETQYF
cdr3_nt: TGCGCCAGCAGCTCCCGGACAGGGGGCGCGGAGACCCAGTACTTC
clone_size: -
j_call: TRBJ2-5
v_call: TRBV4-1
d_call: TRBD1

cdr3_aa: CASSQQRFSYEQYF
cdr3_nt: TGTGCCAGCAGCCAACAGCGGTTCTCCTACGAGCAGTACTTC
clone_size: -
j_call: TRBJ2-7
v_call: TRBV14
d_call: -

cdr3_aa: CASSIEGGGPNEQFF
cdr3_nt: TGTGCCAGTAGTATAGAAGGCGGGGGACCCAATGAGCAGTTCTTC
clone_size: -
j_call: TRBJ2-1
v_call: TRBV19
d_call: TRBD2

cdr3_aa: CSVEASHTEAFF
cdr3_nt: TGCAGCGTTGAAGCAAGCCACACTGAAGCTTTCTTT
clone_size: -
j_call: TRBJ1-1
v_call: TRBV29-1
d_call: -

cdr3_aa: CASTTSGSYNEQFF
cdr3_nt: TGTGCCAGTACGACTAGCGGATCATACAATGAGCAGTTCTTC
clone_size: -
j_call: TRBJ2-1
v_call: TRBV19
d_call: TRBD2

cdr3_aa: CASTAWRGGTYNEQFF
cdr3_nt: TGCGCCAGCACAGCCTGGCGGGGAGGAACCTACAATGAGCAGTTCTTC
clone_size: -
j_call: TRBJ2-1
v_call: TRBV5-1
d_call: -

cdr3_aa: CASSFRSVSELFF
cdr3_nt: TGCGCCAGCAGCTTCAGGTCGGTGTCGGAACTGTTTTTT
clone_size: -
j_call: TRBJ1-4
v_call: TRBV5-1
d_call: -

cdr3_aa: CSTKSLGTGDTGELFF
cdr3_nt: TGCAGCACTAAAAGCTTGGGGACAGGGGACACCGGGGAGCTGTTTTTT
clone_size: -
j_call: TRBJ2-2
v_call: TRBV29-1
d_call: TRBD1

cdr3_aa: CASRRGTGWETQYF
cdr3_nt: TGTGCCAGCAGACGCGGGACAGGGTGGGAGACCCAGTACTTC
clone_size: -
j_call: TRBJ2-5
v_call: TRBV6-5
d_call: TRBD1

cdr3_aa: CASSIDRLGRANTEAFF
cdr3_nt: TGTGCCAGTAGTATAGATCGGTTAGGCAGGGCGAACACTGAAGCTTTCTTT
clone_size: -
j_call: TRBJ1-1
v_call: TRBV19
d_call: -

cdr3_aa: CASSLVASPGNTIYF
cdr3_nt: TGTGCCAGCAGCTTAGTTGCGTCCCCTGGAAACACCATATATTTT
clone_size: -
j_call: TRBJ1-3
v_call: TRBV7-2
d_call: -

cdr3_aa: CASSRRRPGQGEYEQYF
cdr3_nt: TGTGCCAGCAGTAGACGGCGACCGGGACAGGGTGAATACGAGCAGTACTTC
clone_size: -
j_call: TRBJ2-7
v_call: TRBV6-2/TRBV6-3
d_call: TRBD1

cdr3_aa: CASSSGGTVEKLFF
cdr3_nt: TGTGCCAGCAGCTCAGGGGGAACGGTCGAAAAACTGTTTTTT
clone_size: -
j_call: TRBJ1-4
v_call: TRBV5-4
d_call: TRBD1

cdr3_aa: CASSSDRGGEQYF
cdr3_nt: TGTGCCAGCAGCTCGGACAGGGGAGGGGAGCAGTACTTC
clone_size: -
j_call: TRBJ2-7
v_call: TRBV11-2
d_call: TRBD1

cdr3_aa: CASSLGRGYSSPLHF
cdr3_nt: TGTGCCAGCAGCTTAGGTAGGGGGTACAGCTCACCCCTCCACTTT
clone_size: -
j_call: TRBJ1-6
v_call: TRBV7-2
d_call: -

cdr3_aa: CASSLGLVNEQFF
cdr3_nt: TGTGCCAGCAGCTTAGGACTAGTCAATGAGCAGTTCTTC
clone_size: -
j_call: TRBJ2-1
v_call: TRBV7-2
d_call: -

cdr3_aa: CASSYPGIATDTQYF
cdr3_nt: TGTGCCAGCAGTTATCCCGGGATAGCGACAGATACGCAGTATTTT
clone_size: -
j_call: TRBJ2-3
v_call: TRBV6-2/TRBV6-3
d_call: -